The rows below give T cell receptor beta chains drawn from one sample of a study of T cell responses to AZD1222 COVID-19 vaccine. This table comes from immunoSEQ multiplex PCR, and its TCRdb copy is limited to in-frame clones, with some not included. The profile shows about 83,000 clones, about 82% of them singletons. The sequencing used peripheral blood, collected on day 0 of AZD1222 vaccination. These receptors all come from an adult in good health. CDR3s include the opening cysteine and the closing phenylalanine or tryptophan. D genes are given only for firm matches. Where a row states a size, it is once, few, many or the class of an expanded clone; other rows omit it.

TRBV11-2	TRBD1	TRBJ2-1	NA	CASSSQGEYNEQFF	TGTGCCAGCAGCTCCCAGGGGGAATACAATGAGCAGTTCTTC
TRBV27	TRBD2	TRBJ2-7	NA	CASSSRLAGDGLREQYF	TGTGCCAGCAGTTCTCGACTAGCGGGAGATGGGTTAAGGGAGCAGTACTTC
TRBV3-1/TRBV3-2	TRBD2	TRBJ2-3	NA	CASLGLAGDTQYF	TGTGCCAGCTTGGGACTAGCGGGGGATACGCAGTATTTT
TRBV3-1/TRBV3-2	NA	TRBJ2-7	NA	CASSPAGALAYEQYF	TGTGCCAGCAGCCCTGCAGGGGCGCTTGCCTACGAGCAGTACTTC
TRBV6-2/TRBV6-3	NA	TRBJ1-5	NA	CASSYSRDIVIQPQHF	TGTGCCAGCAGTTACTCGCGGGATATCGTAATTCAGCCCCAGCATTTT
TRBV5-4	NA	TRBJ1-1	NA	CASSPGGFRGLEAFF	TGTGCCAGCAGCCCCGGAGGGTTTAGGGGCCTTGAAGCTTTCTTT
TRBV24-1	NA	TRBJ1-1	NA	CATSDSRGNTEAFF	TGTGCCACCAGTGATTCCCGGGGGAACACTGAAGCTTTCTTT
TRBV2	NA	TRBJ1-5	NA	CASSFSGRYQPQHF	TGTGCCAGCAGTTTCTCAGGGAGGTATCAGCCCCAGCATTTT
TRBV29-1	NA	TRBJ2-7	NA	CSVGPGYEQYF	TGCAGCGTTGGCCCCGGCTACGAGCAGTACTTC
TRBV7-3	NA	TRBJ1-6	few	CASSSGTYNSPLHF	TGTGCCAGCAGTTCCGGGACGTATAATTCACCCCTCCACTTT